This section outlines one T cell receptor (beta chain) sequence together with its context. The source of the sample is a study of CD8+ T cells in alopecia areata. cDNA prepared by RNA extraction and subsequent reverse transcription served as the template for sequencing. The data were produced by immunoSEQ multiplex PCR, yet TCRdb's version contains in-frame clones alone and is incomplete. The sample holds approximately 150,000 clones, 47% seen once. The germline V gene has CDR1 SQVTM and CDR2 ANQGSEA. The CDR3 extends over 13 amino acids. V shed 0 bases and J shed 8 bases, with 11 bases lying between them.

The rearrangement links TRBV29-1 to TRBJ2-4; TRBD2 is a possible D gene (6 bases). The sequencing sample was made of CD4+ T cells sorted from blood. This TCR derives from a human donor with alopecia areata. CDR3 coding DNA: TGCAGCGTTGAAGATGTAAGGGAGGACATTCAGTACTTC. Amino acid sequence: CSVEDVREDIQYF.